This TCR beta chain was observed in a study of T and B cells in COVID-19 patients. Study overall: Blood was sampled from COVID-19 patients who were either actively infected or recovered.

The CDR3 runs to 12 residues. The germline V gene encodes CDR1 SGHTA and CDR2 FQGNSA. V gave up 3 bases and J gave up 7 bases, with 10 bases separating them. Of note for this clonotype: Its antigen is not known.

Multiplex PCR with BIOMED2 TRB-A/B primer pools amplified TRB rearrangements. A single record per CDR3 protein comes from TCRdb applying MiXCR to the multiplex PCR reads. This repertoire shows roughly 21,000 distinct CDR3 sequences, approximately 29% found once; its top ten account for approximately 2%. TRB was amplified from around 250-500 ng of blood genomic DNA. Findings and limits, study-wide: CD4+, regulatory T cell, CD8+ and sorted SARS-CoV-2-responsive or tetramer+ T cells were not yet sequenced.

The sample consisted of blood. The sequence was obtained from a human donor who had recovered from COVID-19. The J gene is TRBJ2-7, the V gene TRBV7-2; tentatively, D is TRBD2 (6 bases). CDR3 nucleotides: TGTGCCAGCAGCTTTACTAGCTTGGAGCAGTACTTC. Its translation: CASSFTSLEQYF.